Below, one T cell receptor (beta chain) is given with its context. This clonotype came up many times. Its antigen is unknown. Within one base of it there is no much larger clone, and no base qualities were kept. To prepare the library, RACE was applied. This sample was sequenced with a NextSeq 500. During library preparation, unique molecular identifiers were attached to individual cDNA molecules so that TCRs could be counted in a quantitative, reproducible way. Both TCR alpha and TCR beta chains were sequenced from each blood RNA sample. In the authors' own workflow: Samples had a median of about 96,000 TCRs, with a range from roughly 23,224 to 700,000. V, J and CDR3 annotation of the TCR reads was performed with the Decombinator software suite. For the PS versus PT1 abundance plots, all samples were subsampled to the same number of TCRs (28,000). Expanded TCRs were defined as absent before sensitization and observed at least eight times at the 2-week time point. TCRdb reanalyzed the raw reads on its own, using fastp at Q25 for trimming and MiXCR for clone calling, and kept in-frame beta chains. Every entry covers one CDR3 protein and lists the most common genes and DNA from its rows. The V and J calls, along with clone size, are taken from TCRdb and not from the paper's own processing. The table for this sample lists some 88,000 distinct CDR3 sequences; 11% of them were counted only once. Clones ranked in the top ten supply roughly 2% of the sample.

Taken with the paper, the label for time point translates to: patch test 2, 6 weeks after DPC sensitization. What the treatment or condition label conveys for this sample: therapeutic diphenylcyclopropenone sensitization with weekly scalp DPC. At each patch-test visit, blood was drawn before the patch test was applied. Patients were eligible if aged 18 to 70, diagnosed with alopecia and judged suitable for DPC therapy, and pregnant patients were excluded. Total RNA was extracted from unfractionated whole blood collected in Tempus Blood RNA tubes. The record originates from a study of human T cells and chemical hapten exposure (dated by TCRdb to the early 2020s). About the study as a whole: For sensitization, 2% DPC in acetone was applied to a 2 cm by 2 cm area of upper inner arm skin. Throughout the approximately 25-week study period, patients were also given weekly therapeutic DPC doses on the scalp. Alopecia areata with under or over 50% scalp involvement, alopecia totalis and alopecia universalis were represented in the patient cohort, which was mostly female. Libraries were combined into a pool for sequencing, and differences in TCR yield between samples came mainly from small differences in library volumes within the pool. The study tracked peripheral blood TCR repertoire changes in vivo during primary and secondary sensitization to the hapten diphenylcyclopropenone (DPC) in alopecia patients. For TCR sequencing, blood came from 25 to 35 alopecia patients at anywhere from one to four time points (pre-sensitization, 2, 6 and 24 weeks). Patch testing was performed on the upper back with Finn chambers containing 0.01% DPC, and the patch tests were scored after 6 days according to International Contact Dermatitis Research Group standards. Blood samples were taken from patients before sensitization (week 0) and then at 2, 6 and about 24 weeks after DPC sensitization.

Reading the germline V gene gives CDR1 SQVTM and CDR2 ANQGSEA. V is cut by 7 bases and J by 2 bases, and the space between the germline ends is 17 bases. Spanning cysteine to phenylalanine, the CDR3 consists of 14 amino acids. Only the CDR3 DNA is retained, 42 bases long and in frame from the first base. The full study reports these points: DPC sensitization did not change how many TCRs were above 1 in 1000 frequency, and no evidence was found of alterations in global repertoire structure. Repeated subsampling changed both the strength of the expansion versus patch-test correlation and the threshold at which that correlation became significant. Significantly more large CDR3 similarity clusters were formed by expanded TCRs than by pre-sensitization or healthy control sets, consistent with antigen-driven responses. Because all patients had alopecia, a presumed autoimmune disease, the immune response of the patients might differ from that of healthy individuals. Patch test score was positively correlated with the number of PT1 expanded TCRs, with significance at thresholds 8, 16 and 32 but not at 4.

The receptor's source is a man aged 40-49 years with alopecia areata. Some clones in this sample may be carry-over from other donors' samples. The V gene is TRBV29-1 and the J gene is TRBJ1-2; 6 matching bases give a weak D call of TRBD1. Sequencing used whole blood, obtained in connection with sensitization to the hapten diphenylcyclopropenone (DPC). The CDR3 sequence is CSAEPQGMNYGYTF. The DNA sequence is TGCAGCGCCGAACCGCAGGGGATGAACTATGGCTACACCTTC.